Sequencing of this TCR beta chain was carried out in a study of blood T cell repertoires in COVID-19. Study-wide background: Nucleic acid was either cDNA or gDNA, and it came from T cells, B-cell-depleted T cells, or PBMCs.

From germline, CDR1 is LGHNA and CDR2 YNFKEQ. This CDR3 region has 17 residues. V was clipped by 0 bases and J by 1 base; unmatched bases: 5. In the study's own analysis: Counts of nucleated cells, estimated from reference gene primer amplification, were obtained. Sequenced by immunoSEQ multiplex PCR; TCRdb stores in-frame clones only, minus some. D and trimming come from the DNA, and the V and J calls and clone size come from that table. This sample yields around 62,000 clones, of which 75% to 90% are seen a single time; about 1.4% belongs to the top ten. The source of this sequence is a man aged 55 to 70 with acute or convalescent COVID-19. V is TRBV4-2 and J is TRBJ2-1; 8 bases align to TRBD2. What was sequenced was peripheral blood. The CDR3 bases are TGTGCCAGCAGCCAAGATATTTCGGGAGGGTCCTACAATGAGCAGTTCTTC. This sequence encodes CASSQDISGGSYNEQFF.